This T cell receptor (beta chain) derives from a study of vaccination effects on CD4 cells after COVID-19. Repertoires were generated with immunoSEQ multiplex PCR, while TCRdb's copy carries only in-frame clones and drops some. The table lists tens of thousands of clones, more than 80% of them singletons, with 2% to 2.5% in the top ten. Regarding this clone: As yet, its antigen is unknown.

There are 15 residues in the CDR3. V shed 2 bases, J shed 7 bases, and the junction held 8 bases outside the gene matches. The germline CDR1 and CDR2 sequences are SGHTA and FQGTGA. Ahead of sequencing, the ViraFEST assay grew antigen-specific CD4+ T cells using viral peptide pools. Isolating CD4+ T cells followed approximately 10 days of culture. The sample here was CD4+ T cells from PBMCs cultured with HCoV-229E spike peptides, taken before COVID-19 vaccination. The V and J genes are TRBV7-3 and TRBJ2-1, with 7 bases matching TRBD1. This sequence originates from a human donor who received a COVID-19 vaccine. CDR3 nucleotides: TGTGCCAGCAGCTTACAGACAGGGTCCGTAAATGAGCAGTTCTTC. This gives the protein CASSLQTGSVNEQFF.